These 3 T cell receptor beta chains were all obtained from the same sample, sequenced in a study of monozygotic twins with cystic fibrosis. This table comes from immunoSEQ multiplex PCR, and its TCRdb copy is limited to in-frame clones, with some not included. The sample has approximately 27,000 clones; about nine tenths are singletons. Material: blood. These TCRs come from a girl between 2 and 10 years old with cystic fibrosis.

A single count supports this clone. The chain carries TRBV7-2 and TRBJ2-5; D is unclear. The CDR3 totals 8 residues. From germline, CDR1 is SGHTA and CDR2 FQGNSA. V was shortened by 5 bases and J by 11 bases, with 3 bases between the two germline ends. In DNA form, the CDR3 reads TGTGCCAGCAGCCTACAGTACTTC. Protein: CASSLQYF.

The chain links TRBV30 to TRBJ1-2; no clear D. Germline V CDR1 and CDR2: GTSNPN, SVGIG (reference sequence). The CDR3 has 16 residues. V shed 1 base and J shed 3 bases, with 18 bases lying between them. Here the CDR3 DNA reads TGTGCCTGGAGTGGGGTTGGCTTGGAGATTGACTATGGCTACACCTTC. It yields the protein CAWSGVGLEIDYGYTF. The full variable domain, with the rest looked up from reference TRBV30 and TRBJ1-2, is SQTIHQWPATLVQPVGSPLSLECTVEGTSNPNLYWYRQAAGRGLQLLFYSVGIGQISSEVPQNLSASRPQDRQFILSSKKLLLSDSGFYLCAWSGVGLEIDYGYTFGSGTRLTVV.

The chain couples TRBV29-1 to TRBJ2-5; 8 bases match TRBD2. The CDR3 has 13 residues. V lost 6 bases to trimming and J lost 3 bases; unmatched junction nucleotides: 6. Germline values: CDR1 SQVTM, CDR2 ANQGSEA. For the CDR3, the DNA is TGCAGCGTCCGCAGGACTAGCAAAGAGACCCAGTACTTC. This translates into CSVRRTSKETQYF.